The next 15 T cell receptor beta chains were all read from a single sample in a study of blood T cell repertoires in COVID-19. Clones were read by immunoSEQ multiplex PCR, and TCRdb kept only the in-frame ones, dropping some. The table shows around 83,000 clones, with about 85% occurring only once. Sequenced sample: peripheral blood. The receptors shown here come from a woman in her sixties or seventies with acute or convalescent COVID-19.

The chain recombines TRBV6-2 or TRBV6-3 with TRBJ1-2; 7 nucleotides match TRBD1. The CDR3 consists of 16 residues. CDR1 MNHEY and CDR2 SVGEGT come from the germline V gene. V shed 4 bases and J 1 base; nucleotides not matched to a gene: 9. The CDR3 is CASSSDRDRLNYGYTF. CDR3 bases: TGTGCCAGCAGTTCCGACCGGGACAGACTTAACTATGGCTACACCTTC.

This clone was seen a single time. The V and J genes are TRBV6-5 and TRBJ1-1; TRBD1 matches at 9 bases. Trimming cost V 10 bases and J 1 base; bases outside gene matches: 10. The CDR3 loop spans 15 amino acids. Germline CDR1 is MNHEY and CDR2 is SVGAGI. CDR3 in amino acids: CATQGAGRANTEAFF. The CDR3, as DNA: TGTGCCACACAGGGGGCCGGTCGGGCGAACACTGAAGCTTTCTTT.

The chain links TRBV27 to TRBJ1-6; 12 nucleotides match TRBD1. The CDR3 consists of 15 residues. Per germline, CDR1 MNHEY and CDR2 SMNVEV (reference sequence). V lost 6 bases to trimming and J lost 9 bases; unmatched junction nucleotides: 6. The chain's CDR3 is CASRVGQGASSPLHF. The CDR3, as DNA: TGTGCCAGCAGGGTGGGACAGGGGGCGAGTTCACCCCTCCACTTT.

The chain employs TRBV5-4 and TRBJ2-7, with D possibly TRBD1 on 6 matching bases. The CDR3 sequence is 14 residues long. CDR1 is SGHNT and CDR2 is YYREEE in the germline V gene (reference sequence). With 0 bases removed from V and 4 bases from J, the gap between germline ends came to 11 bases. CDR3 loop: CASSLGGGYYEQYV. The CDR3 coding sequence is TGTGCCAGCAGCTTGGGAGGGGGTTATTACGAGCAGTACGTC.

The V and J genes are TRBV28 and TRBJ1-1, with 8 bases matching TRBD1. V trimming: 8 bases; J trimming: 2 bases; junction bases outside the gene matches: 4. The CDR3 consists of 13 residues. In germline, CDR1 is MDHEN, CDR2 SYDVKM. The CDR3 bases are TGTGCCAGCCGCGGACAGGGCAACACTGAAGCTTTCTTT. This encodes CASRGQGNTEAFF.

A few counts support this clone. The chain links TRBV3-1 (or the pseudogene TRBV3-2) to TRBJ1-6; the D gene is possibly TRBD1 (5 bases). Germline V gene lookup returns CDR1 LGHDT and CDR2 YNNKEL (reference sequence). CDR3 length equals 14 residues. With 4 bases removed from V and 8 bases from J, the gap between germline ends came to 12 bases. CDR3 region: CASSLSEGDSPLHF. CDR3 nucleotide sequence: TGTGCCAGCAGCCTCTCGGAAGGGGATTCACCCCTCCACTTT.

V is TRBV10-1 and J is TRBJ2-7; 7 positions match TRBD2. Germline lookup yields CDR1 WNHNN and CDR2 SYGVQD (reference sequence). After removal of 3 bases from V and 3 bases from J, the junction contained 8 bases not matched to a gene. The CDR3 contains 15 residues. The CDR3 sequence: CASSECSGRIYEQYV. Written as DNA, the CDR3 is TGCGCCAGCAGTGAATGTTCCGGGAGGATCTACGAGCAGTACGTC.

This clone was counted a single time. V and J are TRBV10-2 and TRBJ1-2; D is ambiguous. The CDR3 length is 14 residues. Germline V gives CDR1 WSHSY, CDR2 SAAADI. V was cut by 5 bases and J by 3 bases, with 13 bases left in between. The CDR3 DNA reads TGCGCCAGCAGTCCGGCGGGCTCCTACTATGGCTACACCTTC. Protein: CASSPAGSYYGYTF.

This rearrangement joins TRBV21-1 to TRBJ1-1; the listed D gene, TRBD1, was not tested against the DNA. TRBV21-1 is designated a pseudogene. The CDR3 extends over 17 amino acids. DNA of the CDR3: TGTGCCAGCAGTTTTGAGACGGTCGGGACAGCTGGTTCTTTAGCTTTCTTT. This sequence encodes CASSFETVGTAGSLAFF.

The chain has TRBV5-4 and TRBJ2-5; TRBD2 is a possible D gene (7 bases). CDR3 size: 14 residues. The V gene lost 2 bases and the J gene lost 4 bases, with 12 bases spanning the gap. Germline CDR1 and CDR2: SGHNT and YYREEE (reference sequence). Here the CDR3 DNA reads TGTGCCAGCAGCTTAGGGGGGGGCCGAGAGACCCAGTACTTC. It yields the protein CASSLGGGRETQYF.

The rearrangement joins TRBV7-8 to TRBJ1-2; 8 bases line up with TRBD1. The germline CDR1 and CDR2 sequences are SGHVS and FQNEAQ. Trimming removed 3 bases from V and 0 bases from J; junction bases left unmatched: 9. The CDR3 is 17 amino acids. In DNA form, the CDR3 reads TGTGCCAGCAGCTTGTTAGCCGGGACAGGAACTAACTATGGCTACACCTTC. This translates into CASSLLAGTGTNYGYTF.

J is TRBJ1-2 and V is TRBV11-3; D remains ambiguous. Trimming left V 1 base short and J 5 bases short, with 14 bases between. Per germline, CDR1 SGHNT and CDR2 YENEEA. The CDR3 contains 15 residues. The CDR3 loop reads CASSLAPAGRYGYTF. CDR3 sequence (DNA): TGTGCCAGCAGCTTAGCTCCAGCGGGGAGGTATGGCTACACCTTC.

The rearrangement joins TRBV5-4 to TRBJ2-3; D gene ambiguous. There are 13 residues in the CDR3. Germline CDR1 SGHNT, CDR2 YYREEE (reference sequence). V lost 2 bases to trimming and J lost 1 base, with 5 bases between them. CDR3 sequence: CASSFQGTDTQYF. For the CDR3, the DNA is TGTGCCAGCAGCTTTCAGGGCACAGATACGCAGTATTTT.

This clone was recorded once. The chain combines TRBV9 with TRBJ1-1; 7 bases match TRBD1. The ends lost 3 bases at V and 8 bases at J; junction bases unmatched: 1. The V gene's germline CDR1 is SGDLS and CDR2 YYNGEE. CDR3 size: 11 residues. The CDR3 DNA sequence: TGTGCCAGCAGCGCGGGACAGGAAGCTTTCTTT. Translated: CASSAGQEAFF.

The chain couples TRBV5-1 to TRBJ2-5; 7 positions agree with TRBD1. Losses at the gene ends were 0 bases for V and 5 bases for J; bases not matched to a gene: 13. The CDR3 consists of 17 residues. In germline, CDR1 is SGHRS, CDR2 YFSETQ. The chain's CDR3 is CASSLAGTGVGWETQYF. The CDR3, as DNA: TGCGCCAGCAGCTTGGCCGGTACAGGGGTCGGATGGGAGACCCAGTACTTC.